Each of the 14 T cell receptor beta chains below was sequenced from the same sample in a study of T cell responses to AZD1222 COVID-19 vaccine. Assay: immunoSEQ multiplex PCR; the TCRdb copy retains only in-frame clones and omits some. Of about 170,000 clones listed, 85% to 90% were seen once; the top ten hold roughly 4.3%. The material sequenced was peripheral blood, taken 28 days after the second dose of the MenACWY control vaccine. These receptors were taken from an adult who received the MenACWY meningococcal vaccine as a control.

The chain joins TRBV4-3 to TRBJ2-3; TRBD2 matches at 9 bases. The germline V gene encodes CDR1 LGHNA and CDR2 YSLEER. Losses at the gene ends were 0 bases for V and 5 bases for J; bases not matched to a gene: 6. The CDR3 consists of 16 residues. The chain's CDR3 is CASSQDGGGRGDTQYF. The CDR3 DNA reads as TGCGCCAGCAGCCAAGATGGAGGCGGGAGGGGAGATACGCAGTATTTT.

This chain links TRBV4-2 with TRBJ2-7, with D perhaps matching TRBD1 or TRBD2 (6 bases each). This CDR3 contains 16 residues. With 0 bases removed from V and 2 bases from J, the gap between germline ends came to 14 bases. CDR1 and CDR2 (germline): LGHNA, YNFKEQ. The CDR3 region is CASSQDWGADPYEQYF. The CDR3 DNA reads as TGTGCCAGCAGCCAAGATTGGGGGGCAGACCCCTACGAGCAGTACTTC.

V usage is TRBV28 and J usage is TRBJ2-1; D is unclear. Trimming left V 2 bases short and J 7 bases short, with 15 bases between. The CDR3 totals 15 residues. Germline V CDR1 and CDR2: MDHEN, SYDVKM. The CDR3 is CASSLRSSGRNEQFF. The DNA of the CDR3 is TGTGCCAGCAGTTTACGGTCCTCCGGCAGGAATGAGCAGTTCTTC.

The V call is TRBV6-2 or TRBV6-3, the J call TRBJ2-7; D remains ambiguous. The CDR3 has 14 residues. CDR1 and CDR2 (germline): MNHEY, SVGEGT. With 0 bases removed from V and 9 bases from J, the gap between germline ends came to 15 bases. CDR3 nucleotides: TGTGCCAGCAGTTACTCGTCCGCACTTGGTCCGCAGTACTTC. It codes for CASSYSSALGPQYF.

The CDR3 reads CASSLRRLSNSNQPQHF. The DNA of the CDR3 is TGTGCCAGCAGCTTGCGTCGGCTTTCAAATAGCAATCAGCCCCAGCATTTT. The chain couples TRBV5-6 to TRBJ1-5; D unclear. CDR1 SGHDT and CDR2 YYEEEE come from the germline V gene. The length of the CDR3 is 17 residues. V was shortened by 1 base and J by 0 bases, with 14 bases between the two germline ends.

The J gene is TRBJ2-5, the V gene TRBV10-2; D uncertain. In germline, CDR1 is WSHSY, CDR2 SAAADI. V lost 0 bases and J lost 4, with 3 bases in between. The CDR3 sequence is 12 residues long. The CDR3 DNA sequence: TGCGCCAGCAGTGAGTCGCCAGAGACCCAGTACTTC. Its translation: CASSESPETQYF.

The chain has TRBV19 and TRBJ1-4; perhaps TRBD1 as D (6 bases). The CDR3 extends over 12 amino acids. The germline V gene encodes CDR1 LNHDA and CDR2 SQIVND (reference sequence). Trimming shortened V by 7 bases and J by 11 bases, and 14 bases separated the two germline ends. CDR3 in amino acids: CASTQTRGKLFF. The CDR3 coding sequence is TGTGCCAGTACCCAAACGAGGGGGAAACTGTTTTTT.

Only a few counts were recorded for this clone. This chain's CDR3 is CASSYHGTGDQPQHF. The CDR3 DNA sequence: TGTGCCAGCAGTTACCACGGGACAGGGGATCAGCCCCAGCATTTT. The rearrangement uses TRBV6-5 and TRBJ1-5, with 10 bases identical to TRBD1. J was trimmed by 5 bases and V by 2 bases; bases with no gene match: 3. The CDR3 length is 15 residues. In germline, CDR1 is MNHEY, CDR2 SVGAGI.

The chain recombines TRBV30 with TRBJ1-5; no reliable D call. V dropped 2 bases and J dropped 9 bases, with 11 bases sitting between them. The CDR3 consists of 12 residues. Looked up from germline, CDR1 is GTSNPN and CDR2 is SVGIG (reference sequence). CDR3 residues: CAWSPGEPPQHF. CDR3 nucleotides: TGTGCCTGGAGTCCCGGAGAACCGCCCCAGCATTTT.

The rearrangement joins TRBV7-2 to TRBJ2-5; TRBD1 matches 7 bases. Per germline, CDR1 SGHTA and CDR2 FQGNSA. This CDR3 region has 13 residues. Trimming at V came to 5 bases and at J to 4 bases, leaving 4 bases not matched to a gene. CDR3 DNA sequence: TGTGCCAGCAGCCCGGACAGGATAGAGACCCAGTACTTC. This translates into CASSPDRIETQYF.

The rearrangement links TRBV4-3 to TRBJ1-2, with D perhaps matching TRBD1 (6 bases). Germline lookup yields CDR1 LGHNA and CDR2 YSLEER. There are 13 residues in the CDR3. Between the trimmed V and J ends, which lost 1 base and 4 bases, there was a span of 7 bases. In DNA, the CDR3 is TGCGCCAGCAGCCAAGGGGACACCTATGGCTACACCTTC. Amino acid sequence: CASSQGDTYGYTF.

CDR3 protein: CASRTGSSYNSPLHF. The CDR3 region has the DNA TGTGCCAGCCGGACAGGGAGCTCCTATAATTCACCCCTCCACTTT. The chain carries TRBV6-5 and TRBJ1-6; 8 bases align to TRBD1. Germline trimming cut 8 bases from V and 0 bases from J; bases unmatched to any gene: 3. The CDR3 runs to 15 residues. CDR1 and CDR2 from the germline V gene are MNHEY and SVGAGI.

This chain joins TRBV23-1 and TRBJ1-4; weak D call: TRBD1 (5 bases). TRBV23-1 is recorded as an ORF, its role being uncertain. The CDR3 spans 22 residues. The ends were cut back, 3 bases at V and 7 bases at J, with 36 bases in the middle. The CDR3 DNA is TGCGCCAGCAGTCACCAGACGACGGGCGAGTACTGTCGGAGGGGCTTTTGTGAAAAACTGTTTTTT. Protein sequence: CASSHQTTGEYCRRGFCEKLFF.

The CDR3 DNA is TGTGCCAGCAGCCATGGGGTGGCAGGGATTGCCGGGGAGCTGTTTTTT. Its translation is CASSHGVAGIAGELFF. This chain joins TRBV13 and TRBJ2-2; TRBD1 is a possible D gene (5 bases). Trimming took off 5 bases at V and 6 bases at J, with 19 bases between the two ends. The length of the CDR3 is 16 residues. Germline lookup yields CDR1 PRHDT and CDR2 FYEKMQ (reference sequence).